A selection of T cell receptor beta chains follows, all from one sample in a study of CD8 T cells in ankylosing spondylitis. TCRdb recomputed calls from the 5' RACE reads with MiXCR, one row per CDR3 protein. In the table there are tens of thousands of distinct CDR3 sequences, about 5.5% of which are singletons. Specimen: blood, either unsorted or a sorted T cell fraction (not recorded which). The receptors were sampled from a male donor with ankylosing spondylitis or in good health (not recorded which). Both conserved end residues are part of each CDR3. A D gene is named only where the DNA matches it firmly. The size of a clone is reported for some rows only, either as once, few or many, or as a class for expanded clones.

>TRBJ1-1|-|15|TRBV29-1|many
CSVEGQITLNTEAFF
TGCAGCGTTGAGGGTCAGATTACACTGAACACTGAAGCTTTCTTT
>TRBJ1-5|-|15|TRBV20-1|many
CSAPKGGGGAGPQHF
TGCAGTGCCCCAAAAGGGGGGGGGGGAGCGGGGCCCCAGCATTTT
>TRBJ2-6|-|15|TRBV7-2|many
CASSLYISGANVLTF
TGTGCCAGCAGCTTGTATATCTCTGGGGCCAACGTCCTGACTTTC
>TRBJ2-2|-|14|TRBV5-1|medium-sized
CASSLQVPTGELFF
TGCGCCAGCAGCTTGCAGGTCCCGACCGGGGAGCTGTTTTTT
>TRBJ2-2|-|14|TRBV5-1|many
CASTPRANTGELFF
TGCGCCAGCACCCCCAGGGCGAACACCGGGGAGCTGTTTTTT
>TRBJ1-5|-|15|TRBV30|many
CAWSVPRTGSQPQHF
TGTGCCTGGAGTGTACCCCGCACAGGGAGCCAGCCCCAGCATTTT
>TRBJ2-5|-|13|TRBV28|many
CASSEGGSETQYF
TGTGCCAGCAGCGAGGGCGGCTCAGAGACCCAGTACTTC
>TRBJ2-5|-|11|TRBV6-5|medium-sized
CASSYKETQYF
TGTGCCAGCAGTTATAAAGAGACCCAGTACTTC
>TRBJ1-5|-|14|TRBV5-6|medium-sized
CASSLGPGEQPQHF
TGTGCCAGCAGCTTAGGGCCAGGGGAACAGCCCCAGCATTTT
>TRBJ2-5|TRBD2|15|TRBV7-1|many
CASSSRQRGRETQYF
TGTGCCAGCAGCTCACGCCAGCGGGGGAGAGAGACCCAGTACTTC
>TRBJ2-1|TRBD2|18|TRBV29-1|many
CSVAAGTSGRSLGNEQFF
TGCAGCGTCGCCGCCGGGACTAGCGGGAGGTCCCTCGGCAATGAGCAGTTCTTC
>TRBJ1-2|-|15|TRBV24-1|many
CATSDTAGGNYGYTF
TGTGCCACCAGTGATACCGCGGGAGGTAACTATGGCTACACCTTC
>TRBJ2-4|-|17|TRBV12-3/TRBV12-4|many
CASSSRTRDSPKNIQYF
TGTGCCAGCAGTTCCCGGACCCGGGATAGTCCCAAAAACATTCAGTACTTC
>TRBJ2-5|-|15|TRBV5-1|many
CASSAIVGVQETQYF
TGCGCCAGCAGCGCTATAGTCGGGGTCCAGGAGACCCAGTACTTC
>TRBJ2-3|-|14|TRBV6-2/TRBV6-3|many
CASSYWLARDTQYF
TGTGCCAGCAGTTACTGGCTAGCCCGGGATACGCAGTATTTT
>TRBJ2-1|-|14|TRBV20-1|many
CSASRWTVWGEQFF
TGCAGTGCTAGCCGCTGGACAGTCTGGGGTGAGCAGTTCTTC
>TRBJ2-1|-|14|TRBV6-5|many
CASSFYPIYNEQFF
TGTGCCAGCAGTTTCTACCCGATCTACAATGAGCAGTTCTTC
>TRBJ2-2|TRBD2|18|TRBV20-1|many
CSASTLPLAGAPPGELFF
TGCAGTGCTAGTACCCTCCCACTAGCGGGAGCACCCCCCGGGGAGCTGTTTTTT
>TRBJ1-2|-|12|TRBV6-6|many
CASSPQGYGYTF
TGTGCCAGCAGCCCACAAGGGTATGGCTACACCTTC
>TRBJ2-5|-|15|TRBV9|many
CASSVSPMGKETQYF
TGTGCCAGCAGCGTAAGCCCGATGGGGAAAGAGACCCAGTACTTC
>TRBJ1-5|-|12|TRBV20-1|many
CSARDRTQPQHF
TGCAGTGCTAGAGATCGGACCCAGCCCCAGCATTTT
>TRBJ1-5|-|17|TRBV28|many
CASSSWDRTRSGQPQHF
TGTGCCAGCAGCTCCTGGGACCGGACTAGATCAGGTCAGCCCCAGCATTTT
>TRBJ1-1|-|14|TRBV4-2|-
CASSQDQENTEAFF
TGTGCCAGCAGCCAGGACCAGGAGAACACTGAAGCTTTCTTT
>TRBJ1-4|TRBD1|14|TRBV4-1|many
CASSRDREGVKLFF
TGCGCCAGCAGCAGGGACAGGGAAGGCGTAAAACTGTTTTTT
>TRBJ1-1|TRBD1|13|TRBV20-1|many
CSAARGLGTEAFF
TGCAGTGCCGCAAGGGGGCTGGGCACTGAAGCTTTCTTT
>TRBJ2-7|-|12|TRBV20-1|many
CSAVVPTYEQYF
TGCAGTGCGGTTGTGCCCACCTACGAGCAGTACTTC
>TRBJ1-2|TRBD1|14|TRBV5-1|many
CASSWGQAHGSYTF
TGCGCCAGCAGCTGGGGACAGGCCCACGGATCCTACACCTTC
>TRBJ2-5|TRBD1|15|TRBV28|many
CASSLILNRGETQYF
TGTGCCAGCAGTTTAATTCTCAACAGGGGCGAGACCCAGTACTTC
>TRBJ2-7|-|15|TRBV5-1|many
CASSWAGAASNEQYF
TGCGCCAGCAGCTGGGCCGGCGCCGCTTCCAACGAGCAGTACTTC
>TRBJ1-1|-|14|TRBV5-6|many
CATNEGGRGTEAFF
TGTGCCACCAATGAGGGGGGGCGCGGCACTGAAGCTTTCTTT
>TRBJ2-1|-|12|TRBV9|many
CASSVAAGEQFF
TGTGCCAGCAGCGTAGCGGCGGGAGAGCAGTTCTTC
>TRBJ1-5|-|16|TRBV7-9|many
CASSAQSSSSNQPQHF
TGTGCCAGCAGCGCCCAGTCAAGTAGCAGCAATCAGCCCCAGCATTTT
>TRBJ1-1|-|13|TRBV7-2|many
CASSTRRAAEAFF
TGTGCCAGCAGCACGCGCAGGGCGGCTGAAGCTTTCTTT
>TRBJ2-4|TRBD1|13|TRBV29-1|many
CSVAGTGGNIQYF
TGCAGCGTAGCCGGGACAGGAGGGAACATTCAGTACTTC
>TRBJ2-4|-|14|TRBV6-1|many
CASRPGGGKNIQYF
TGTGCCAGCAGACCCGGGGGCGGCAAAAACATTCAGTACTTC
>TRBJ2-2|-|15|TRBV5-1|-
CASSLTVGYTGELFF
TGCGCCAGCAGCTTGACTGTAGGTTACACCGGGGAGCTGTTTTTT
>TRBJ2-1|-|16|TRBV2|many
CASSASGAPAYNEQFF
TGTGCCAGCAGTGCCTCCGGGGCCCCGGCTTACAATGAGCAGTTCTTC
>TRBJ2-7|-|15|TRBV5-1|many
CASSQTSSIAYEQYF
TGCGCCAGCAGCCAAACTAGCTCTATTGCCTACGAGCAGTACTTC
>TRBJ2-7|-|14|TRBV12-3/TRBV12-4|many
CASSLRESSYEQYF
TGTGCCAGCAGTTTACGAGAGTCCTCCTACGAGCAGTACTTC
>TRBJ2-4|-|13|TRBV4-2|many
CASSPSRENIQYF
TGTGCCAGCAGCCCCTCAAGGGAAAACATTCAGTACTTC
>TRBJ2-7|-|14|TRBV18|many
CASSPPSRPDEQYF
TGTGCCAGCTCACCACCGTCCAGACCGGACGAGCAGTACTTC
>TRBJ2-1|-|12|TRBV29-1|-
CSVEGWRDEQFF
TGCAGCGTTGAAGGTTGGCGAGATGAGCAGTTCTTC
>TRBJ1-2|-|14|TRBV4-2|-
CASSPQGINYGHTF
TGTGCCAGCAGCCCCCAGGGGATCAACTATGGCCACACCTTC
>TRBJ2-2|-|14|TRBV7-9|many
CASNVGLETGELFF
TGTGCCAGCAACGTTGGACTGGAGACCGGGGAGCTGTTTTTT
>TRBJ1-1|-|15|TRBV29-1|many
CSTSPGWGMNTEAFF
TGCAGCACCTCACCGGGTTGGGGCATGAACACTGAAGCTTTCTTT
>TRBJ2-3|-|15|TRBV7-2|many
CASSLALLRADTQYF
TGTGCCAGCAGCTTAGCGTTGTTGCGTGCAGATACGCAGTATTTT
>TRBJ1-2|-|13|TRBV5-1|many
CASSTDGSYGYTF
TGCGCCAGCAGTACGGACGGGAGCTATGGCTACACCTTC
>TRBJ2-3|-|15|TRBV4-1|many
CASSLLGGRTDTQYF
TGCGCCAGCAGCCTTCTTGGAGGGCGCACAGATACGCAGTATTTT
>TRBJ2-5|-|15|TRBV11-2|many
CASLPGPQYQETQYF
TGTGCCAGTTTACCGGGACCGCAGTACCAAGAGACCCAGTACTTC
>TRBJ1-1|TRBD1|15|TRBV19|many
CASTWTGGVGTEAFF
TGTGCCAGTACTTGGACAGGGGGCGTCGGCACTGAAGCTTTCTTT
>TRBJ2-2|-|14|TRBV29-1|many
CSVVEDNLTGELFF
TGCAGCGTTGTAGAGGACAACCTCACCGGGGAGCTGTTTTTT
>TRBJ1-1|-|11|TRBV29-1|many
CSAGKNTEAFF
TGCAGCGCGGGCAAAAACACTGAAGCTTTCTTT
>TRBJ2-7|-|14|TRBV29-1|many
CSVAFRAREYEQYF
TGCAGCGTTGCATTCCGGGCTAGAGAGTACGAGCAGTACTTC
>TRBJ1-1|-|14|TRBV10-3|many
CAISPQGQNTEAFF
TGTGCCATCAGTCCACAGGGTCAGAACACTGAAGCTTTCTTT
>TRBJ2-1|TRBD1|15|TRBV5-1|medium-sized
CASSEDRGRANEQFF
TGCGCCAGCAGCGAAGACAGGGGGCGCGCCAATGAGCAGTTCTTC
>TRBJ1-1|-|13|TRBV12-3/TRBV12-4|many
CASSSQGVTEAFF
TGTGCCAGCAGTTCTCAGGGTGTCACTGAAGCTTTCTTT
>TRBJ1-4|TRBD1|14|TRBV12-3/TRBV12-4|many
CASRGGQEAEKLFF
TGTGCCAGCAGGGGGGGACAGGAGGCTGAAAAACTGTTTTTT
>TRBJ1-2|-|13|TRBV20-1|many
CSASLRRDYGYTF
TGCAGTGCTAGCCTGAGGAGGGACTATGGCTACACCTTC
>TRBJ2-6|TRBD2|16|TRBV29-1|many
CSVGLAGSAGANVLTF
TGCAGCGTCGGACTAGCCGGGAGTGCTGGGGCCAACGTCCTGACTTTC
>TRBJ2-1|-|17|TRBV29-1|many
CSVEGYSGHGSYNEQFF
TGCAGCGTTGAAGGGTATAGCGGCCACGGCTCCTACAATGAGCAGTTCTTC